Following are 23 T cell receptor beta chains from one sample sequenced in a study of OX40 agonist ivuxolimab in advanced cancers. Measured with immunoSEQ multiplex PCR; TCRdb has only the in-frame clones, and not every one. The sample shows around 45,000 clones, roughly 93% of them seen only once. This specimen was CD4+ or CD8+ T cells sorted from blood, taken in a trial of the OX40 agonist ivuxolimab. These receptors all come from an adult with an advanced solid tumor such as melanoma, head and neck, liver or kidney cancer.

This chain uses TRBV29-1 with TRBJ2-3, with D perhaps matching TRBD2 (7 bases). V lost 1 base, J lost 1 base, and 15 bases lay in between. Germline V gene lookup returns CDR1 SQVTM and CDR2 ANQGSEA. The CDR3 is made up of 16 amino acids. Here the CDR3 DNA reads TGCAGCGTTGAAGGGGGGGCGGGGGCAGGCACAGATACGCAGTATTTT. This codes for CSVEGGAGAGTDTQYF.

The CDR3, as DNA: TGTGCCAGCAGTTTCTCTAGCGGGGGGGCCTGGGATACGCAGTATTTT. Amino acids: CASSFSSGGAWDTQYF. The chain recombines TRBV28 with TRBJ2-3, with 12 nucleotides matching TRBD2. This CDR3 comprises 16 residues. The V gene's germline CDR1 is MDHEN and CDR2 SYDVKM. V lost 3 bases, J lost 6 bases, and 7 bases stayed unmatched.

For this clone: Mismatch with germline at one junction end may stem from a read error. V and J are TRBV11-2 and TRBJ2-7; D may be TRBD1 (6 bases). CDR3 length: 13 amino acids. Germline loops: CDR1 SGHAT, CDR2 FQNNGV. CDR3 amino acids: CASSREGELRVNF. The CDR3 region has the DNA TGTGCCAGCAGCCGAGAGGGGGAGTTGAGGGTAAACTTC.

The rearrangement joins TRBV6-5 to TRBJ2-1; TRBD1 is a possible D gene (6 bases). The germline gives CDR1 MNHEY, CDR2 SVGAGI. Trimming removed 6 bases from V and 3 bases from J, with 12 bases in between. The CDR3 extends over 14 amino acids. The chain's CDR3 is CASSPGTNYNEQFF. DNA for the CDR3: TGTGCCAGCAGCCCCGGGACAAACTACAATGAGCAGTTCTTC.

This chain joins TRBV27 and TRBJ2-2; maybe TRBD2 (5 bases). The CDR3 has 16 residues. Looked up from germline, CDR1 is MNHEY and CDR2 is SMNVEV (reference sequence). The V gene lost 5 bases and the J gene lost 7 bases, with 20 bases spanning the gap. The CDR3 sequence is CASSPPKSGSYGELFF. In nucleotides, the CDR3 is TGTGCCAGCAGTCCTCCCAAAAGTGGGAGTTACGGGGAGCTGTTTTTT.

This chain links TRBV13 with TRBJ2-7; 7 bases match TRBD1. V shed 4 bases, J shed 2 bases, and the junction held 5 bases outside the gene matches. This CDR3 spans 14 amino acids. Germline V gives CDR1 PRHDT, CDR2 FYEKMQ (reference sequence). CDR3 region: CASSSGDSPYEQYF. DNA for the CDR3: TGTGCCAGCAGCTCCGGGGACAGCCCCTACGAGCAGTACTTC.

J is TRBJ2-3 and V is TRBV10-3, with 9 bases identical to TRBD2. CDR1 and CDR2 from the germline V gene are ENHRY and SYGVKD. The length of the CDR3 is 16 residues. The junction had 3 bases not matched to a gene; V was cut back by 2 bases and J by 0 bases. The CDR3 coding sequence is TGTGCCATCAGTGAGGGAAGCGGGGGGAGCACAGATACGCAGTATTTT. It specifies CAISEGSGGSTDTQYF.

The rearrangement uses TRBV20-1 and TRBJ2-1; D gene uncertain. The CDR3 is 11 amino acids. Trimming removed 4 bases at V and 0 bases at J, with 1 base between. Germline CDR1 reads DFQATT; CDR2 reads SNEGSKA (reference sequence). The CDR3 bases are TGCAGTGCTAACTCCTACAATGAGCAGTTCTTC. The encoded protein is CSANSYNEQFF.

The CDR3 DNA is TGCAGCGGTTGGGCCCAGGGTGCTGAAGCTTTCTTT. Its translation: CSGWAQGAEAFF. The chain has TRBV29-1 and TRBJ1-1; possible D gene TRBD1, 5 bases. Germline CDR1 SQVTM, CDR2 ANQGSEA. Deletions cut 7 bases from V and 6 bases from J, with 15 bases between. The CDR3 runs 12 residues.

The chain is built from TRBV15 and TRBJ2-5, with 11 bases matching TRBD1. Trimming at V came to 4 bases and at J to 3 bases, leaving 4 bases not matched to a gene. Germline CDR1 is LNHNV and CDR2 is YYDKDF (reference sequence). This CDR3 comprises 15 residues. In DNA, the CDR3 is TGTGCCACCAGCACCCCGGGACAGGGGGAAGAGACCCAGTACTTC. Translated: CATSTPGQGEETQYF.

The chain recombines TRBV15 with TRBJ2-5; D remains unclear. Germline loops: CDR1 LNHNV, CDR2 YYDKDF (reference sequence). Between the trimmed V and J ends, which lost 0 bases and 5 bases, there was a span of 13 bases. This CDR3 spans 15 amino acids. The CDR3 DNA sequence: TGTGCCACCAGCAGAGATCTTACTACTGGGGAGACCCAGTACTTC. Translation gives CATSRDLTTGETQYF.

V gene TRBV11-2 combines with J gene TRBJ2-2; D gene ambiguous. Trimming pared 2 bases from V and 5 bases from J, leaving 3 bases between. Germline V lookup: CDR1 SGHAT, CDR2 FQNNGV. The CDR3 has 12 residues. The CDR3: CASSLLTGELFF. Here the CDR3 DNA reads TGTGCCAGCAGCTTACTTACCGGGGAGCTGTTTTTT.

The genes are TRBV6-1 and TRBJ2-1; 15 bases align to TRBD2. V shed 2 bases, J shed 5 bases, and the junction held 7 bases outside the gene matches. CDR1 MNHNS and CDR2 SASEGT come from the germline V gene. CDR3 size: 18 residues. CDR3 nucleotides: TGTGCCAGCAGTGAATGGGGGACTAGCGGGGGGCTGCACAATGAGCAGTTCTTC. Its protein is CASSEWGTSGGLHNEQFF.

The V and J genes are TRBV27 and TRBJ2-1; D is uncertain. This CDR3 has 14 residues. V was trimmed by 7 bases and J by 4 bases, leaving 14 bases between them. Per germline, CDR1 MNHEY and CDR2 SMNVEV (reference sequence). The CDR3 DNA reads TGTGCCAGCACCGAAAGGGCTCAATACAATGAGCAGTTCTTC. Its translation is CASTERAQYNEQFF.

This chain uses TRBV15 with TRBJ2-3, with TRBD1 as a possible D gene (6 bases). With 0 bases removed from V and 1 base from J, the gap between germline ends came to 11 bases. Germline CDR1 LNHNV, CDR2 YYDKDF (reference sequence). The CDR3 totals 16 residues. DNA for the CDR3: TGTGCCACCAGCAGAGAAGGGGGAGTGGGCACAGATACGCAGTATTTT. Its protein is CATSREGGVGTDTQYF.

V and J are TRBV29-1 and TRBJ2-1; no clear D gene. The CDR3 contains 10 residues. Germline V gene data show CDR1 as SQVTM and CDR2 as ANQGSEA. Trimming pared 3 bases from V and 6 bases from J, leaving 3 bases between. The DNA of the CDR3 is TGCAGCGTTGATTCCAATGAGCAGTTCTTC. It codes for CSVDSNEQFF.

The genes are TRBV5-4 and TRBJ1-2; D not certain. Germline CDR1 SGHNT, CDR2 YYREEE (reference sequence). The V gene lost 0 bases and the J gene lost 7 bases, with 7 bases spanning the gap. The CDR3 is made up of 12 amino acids. CDR3 sequence (DNA): TGTGCCAGCAGCTTGGTTGAGGGTGGCTACACCTTC. Its protein is CASSLVEGGYTF.

This rearrangement joins TRBV7-9 to TRBJ2-7; D may correspond to TRBD1 or TRBD2 (6 bases each). The V gene lost 5 bases and the J gene lost 2 bases, with 22 bases spanning the gap. The CDR3 covers 17 residues. Germline lookup yields CDR1 SEHNR and CDR2 FQNEAQ (reference sequence). The CDR3 reads CASSHTRGETGTYEQYF. The DNA of the CDR3 is TGTGCCAGCAGCCATACCCGCGGGGAGACAGGCACCTACGAGCAGTACTTC.

A few counts support this clone. The sample carries other DNA sequences with the same CDR3. V is TRBV7-2 and J is TRBJ2-7; perhaps TRBD2 as D (5 bases). V was trimmed by 3 bases and J by 2 bases, leaving 8 bases between them. The germline gives CDR1 SGHTA, CDR2 FQGNSA. The CDR3 runs to 13 residues. CDR3 in DNA: TGTGCCAGCAGCTTTTCGGGGACCTACGAGCAGTACTTC. Its protein is CASSFSGTYEQYF.

This chain uses TRBV27 with TRBJ1-1, with TRBD1 matching over 7 bases. Germline lookup yields CDR1 MNHEY and CDR2 SMNVEV (reference sequence). The CDR3 covers 14 residues. The V segment lost 6 bases and the J segment 2 bases; nucleotides outside the gene matches: 6. The CDR3 DNA follows: TGTGCCAGCAGCCTCGGACAGGTCAACACTGAAGCTTTCTTT. Translating gives CASSLGQVNTEAFF.

The chain combines TRBV19 with TRBJ1-1, with D perhaps matching TRBD1 (6 bases). Germline loops: CDR1 LNHDA, CDR2 SQIVND (reference sequence). CDR3 length: 13 residues. V lost 8 bases, J lost 2 bases, and 12 bases lay in between. In nucleotides, the CDR3 is TGTGCCAGTGCAGGACAGACAAACACTGAAGCTTTCTTT. Translating it yields CASAGQTNTEAFF. Full variable domain (rest looked up from reference TRBV19 and TRBJ1-1): DGGITQSPKYLFRKEGQNVTLSCEQNLNHDAMYWYRQDPGQGLRLIYYSQIVNDFQKGDIAEGYSVSREKKESFPLTVTSAQKNPTAFYLCASAGQTNTEAFFGQGTRLTVV.

This clone occurred once. The J gene is TRBJ1-3, the V gene TRBV5-6; D gene unclear. Deletions cut 1 base from V and 1 base from J, with 6 bases between. The CDR3 has 14 amino acids. Looked up from germline, CDR1 is SGHDT and CDR2 is YYEEEE. The CDR3, as DNA: TGTGCCAGCAGCTTGCCAGCTTCTGGAAACACCATATATTTT. This gives the protein CASSLPASGNTIYF.

The chain carries TRBV19 and TRBJ2-1; tentative D call: TRBD2 (6 bases). The germline gives CDR1 LNHDA, CDR2 SQIVND (reference sequence). The V end lost 4 bases, the J end lost 5 bases, and 9 bases lay between the germline ends. The CDR3 sequence is 13 residues long. The CDR3 loop reads CASSSGIDNEQFF. The CDR3, as DNA: TGTGCCAGTAGTAGCGGGATTGACAATGAGCAGTTCTTC.